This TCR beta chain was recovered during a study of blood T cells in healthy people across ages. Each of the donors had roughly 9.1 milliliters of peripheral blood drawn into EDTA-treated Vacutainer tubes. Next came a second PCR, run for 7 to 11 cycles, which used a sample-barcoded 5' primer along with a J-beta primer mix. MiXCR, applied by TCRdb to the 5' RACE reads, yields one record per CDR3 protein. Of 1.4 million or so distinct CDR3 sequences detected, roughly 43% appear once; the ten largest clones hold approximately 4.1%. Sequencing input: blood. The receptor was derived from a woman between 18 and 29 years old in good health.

The CDR3 coding sequence is TGTGCCAGCAGACTCCTGGGGTTAGATGGGACCCAGTACTTC. This gives the protein CASRLLGLDGTQYF. The chain employs TRBV7-2 and TRBJ2-5; D is unresolved. The CDR3 has 14 residues. V was pared by 6 bases and J by 7 bases, with 18 bases between. Germline V gene sequence: CDR1 SGHTA, CDR2 FQGNSA.